The next 8 T cell receptor beta chains were all read from a single sample in a study of OX40 agonist ivuxolimab in advanced cancers. Produced via immunoSEQ multiplex PCR; TCRdb's table is partial and in-frame only. This sample has about 82,000 clones, with about 92% found just once. Here the sequenced sample was CD4+ or CD8+ T cells sorted from blood, taken in a trial of the OX40 agonist ivuxolimab. These receptor sequences come from an adult with an advanced solid tumor such as melanoma, head and neck, liver or kidney cancer.

This chain connects TRBV15 to TRBJ1-2; no reliable D call. This CDR3 spans 16 amino acids. The germline V gene encodes CDR1 LNHNV and CDR2 YYDKDF (reference sequence). V lost 3 bases and J lost 6, with 20 bases in between. The chain's CDR3 is CATSSQTGWGTDGYTF. In DNA form, the CDR3 reads TGTGCCACCAGCAGCCAGACGGGATGGGGAACGGATGGCTACACCTTC.

The gene calls are TRBV6-6 and TRBJ1-4; D ambiguous. Germline CDR1 MNHNY, CDR2 SVGAGI (reference sequence). The V end was cut by 6 bases, the J end by 3 bases, with 14 bases between. The CDR3 consists of 15 residues. CDR3 protein: CASSYPGIANEKLFF. CDR3 DNA sequence: TGTGCCAGCAGCTACCCGGGCATCGCTAATGAAAAACTGTTTTTT.

The table lists this clone with a count of one. The J gene is TRBJ2-3, the V gene TRBV5-1; D unresolved. V was pared by 0 bases and J by 3 bases, with 2 bases between. Germline CDR1 and CDR2: SGHRS and YFSETQ. The CDR3 consists of 12 residues. The CDR3 loop reads CASSLETDTQYF. The CDR3 coding sequence is TGCGCCAGCAGCTTGGAAACAGATACGCAGTATTTT.

The chain combines TRBV7-6 with TRBJ1-1; TRBD1 is a possible D gene (5 bases). V was clipped by 5 bases and J by 4 bases, with 8 bases between them. This CDR3 contains 12 residues. Germline assignment: CDR1 SGHVS and CDR2 FNYEAQ. CDR3 DNA: TGTGCCAGCAGCCGAGACAGCACTGAAGCTTTCTTT. Protein product: CASSRDSTEAFF.

This chain links TRBV5-6 with TRBJ2-1; no reliable D call. Trimming left V 3 bases short and J 9 bases short, with 10 bases between. The CDR3 consists of 12 residues. Germline V gives CDR1 SGHDT, CDR2 YYEEEE. The CDR3 coding sequence is TGTGCCAGCAGCTGGTCCTCGGGTGAGCAGTTCTTC. Protein sequence: CASSWSSGEQFF.

The chain has TRBV21-1 and TRBJ1-5; TRBD1 is the table's D call, not checked against the DNA. TRBV21-1 constitutes a pseudogene. The CDR3 covers 15 residues. Here the CDR3 reads CASSKTGGSNQPQHF. The CDR3 nucleotides are TGTGCCAGCAGCAAGACAGGGGGCAGCAATCAGCCCCAGCATTTT.

This chain connects TRBV27 to TRBJ2-7; 7 bases line up with TRBD2. This CDR3 contains 16 residues. Germline CDR1 is MNHEY and CDR2 is SMNVEV (reference sequence). V lost 6 bases to trimming and J lost 2 bases; unmatched junction nucleotides: 13. CDR3 nucleotides: TGTGCCAGCAGGGCCAGAGGTCGGGACTACCCCTACGAGCAGTACTTC. This translates into CASRARGRDYPYEQYF.

V is TRBV19 and J is TRBJ1-4, with TRBD1 as a possible D gene (5 bases). This CDR3 has 14 amino acids. V lost 6 bases, J lost 8 bases, and 16 bases lay in between. The germline CDR1 and CDR2 sequences are LNHDA and SQIVND (reference sequence). The CDR3 is CASSRAGDGEKLFF. CDR3 DNA sequence: TGTGCCAGTAGCCGGGCGGGGGATGGGGAAAAACTGTTTTTT.